These 9 T cell receptor beta chains were all obtained from the same sample, sequenced in a study of T and B cells in COVID-19 patients. TRB rearrangements were amplified by multiplex PCR with BIOMED2 TRB-A/B primers. TCRdb processed the multiplex PCR reads anew with MiXCR; each CDR3 protein has one entry. The sample shows around 15,000 distinct CDR3 sequences, around 30% of them seen only once. Each TRB amplification used about 250-550 ng of genomic DNA from blood. The sequenced sample was blood. The receptors come from a human donor who had recovered from COVID-19.

The chain carries TRBV12-3 or TRBV12-4 and TRBJ2-1; TRBD2 matches at 9 bases. The CDR3 runs to 15 residues. V lost 6 bases to trimming and J lost 6 bases; unmatched junction nucleotides: 9. The chain's CDR3 is CASSVSGSMGNEQFF. Here the CDR3 DNA reads TGTGCCAGCAGCGTTAGCGGGAGCATGGGCAATGAGCAGTTCTTC.

By sample share, this clonotype is medium-sized (0.01 to 0.1%). The rearrangement uses TRBV12-3 or TRBV12-4 and TRBJ2-7; D might be TRBD1 (5 bases). Between the trimmed V and J ends, which lost 3 bases and 0 bases, there was a span of 9 bases. CDR3 length equals 14 residues. CDR3 amino acids: CASSLAGISYEQYF. The CDR3 nucleotides are TGTGCCAGCAGTTTGGCAGGGATCTCCTACGAGCAGTACTTC.

J is TRBJ2-6 and V is TRBV19, with 8 positions matching TRBD1. Germline V gene sequence: CDR1 LNHDA, CDR2 SQIVND (reference sequence). Trimming at V came to 9 bases and at J to 0 bases, leaving 7 bases not matched to a gene. The CDR3 sequence is 16 residues long. In DNA, the CDR3 is TGTGCCAGCAGAAGACAGGGGCGCTCTGGGGCCAACGTCCTGACTTTC. This gives the protein CASRRQGRSGANVLTF.

This clonotype was seen more than once but under ten times. V and J are TRBV18 and TRBJ2-5; D is undetermined. Germline V gives CDR1 KGHSH, CDR2 LQKENI. The CDR3 consists of 11 residues. V lost 1 base to trimming and J lost 3 bases, with 0 bases between them. CDR3 nucleotides: TGTGCCAGCTCACCACAAGAGACCCAGTACTTC. Translation gives CASSPQETQYF.

The chain uses TRBV30 and TRBJ1-5; D ambiguous. The germline CDR1 and CDR2 sequences are GTSNPN and SVGIG (reference sequence). CDR3 length: 13 amino acids. V was pared by 3 bases and J by 3 bases, with 9 bases between. The CDR3: CAWRAGLNQPQHF. DNA of the CDR3: TGTGCCTGGAGGGCAGGCCTCAATCAGCCCCAGCATTTT.

This chain joins TRBV6-2 or TRBV6-3 and TRBJ2-7; possible D gene TRBD1, 5 bases. The CDR3 runs to 18 residues. V gave up 0 bases and J gave up 5 bases, with 23 bases separating them. Germline V gene sequence: CDR1 MNHEY, CDR2 SVGEGT. The CDR3 DNA is TGTGCCAGCAGTTACTCGAAATCGTTGTCCACCCTGGGGCACGAGCAGTACTTC. This encodes CASSYSKSLSTLGHEQYF.

This clonotype appeared a single time. The chain joins TRBV20-1 to TRBJ1-4; D not certain. The V end was cut by 3 bases, the J end by 3 bases, with 20 bases between. CDR3 size: 17 residues. Germline V gene data show CDR1 as DFQATT and CDR2 as SNEGSKA (reference sequence). CDR3 protein: CSASNPQATMANEKLFF. The DNA of the CDR3 is TGCAGTGCTAGTAATCCCCAGGCCACCATGGCTAATGAAAAACTGTTTTTT.

This clonotype is medium-sized. The gene calls are TRBV29-1 and TRBJ2-6; TRBD1 is a possible D gene (6 bases). The CDR3 is 15 residues long. Germline V CDR1 and CDR2: SQVTM, ANQGSEA. The ends were cut back, 4 bases at V and 4 bases at J, with 14 bases in the middle. This CDR3 is CSVANSGVGANVLTF. The CDR3 bases are TGCAGCGTTGCAAATTCAGGGGTCGGGGCCAACGTCCTGACTTTC.

This clonotype has just a few counts. This rearrangement joins TRBV6-1 to TRBJ2-1; TRBD1 or TRBD2 may be the D gene (5 bases each). Germline V gene sequence: CDR1 MNHNS, CDR2 SASEGT. Trimming shortened V by 9 bases and J by 0 bases, and 12 bases separated the two germline ends. The CDR3 runs 14 residues. The CDR3 spells CASQGTVSYNEQFF. The CDR3 coding sequence is TGTGCCAGTCAAGGGACGGTCTCCTACAATGAGCAGTTCTTC.